This passage covers 17 T cell receptor beta chains from one sample sequenced in a study of cytomegalovirus exposure and HLA in healthy donors. PCR was performed using 60 Vbeta and 13 Jbeta primers. The data were produced by immunoSEQ multiplex PCR, yet TCRdb's version contains in-frame clones alone and is incomplete. Among about 160,000 clones, roughly 77% were seen once, and the ten largest hold 3.5%. Sequencing used PBMCs. These receptors were collected from a human donor in good health.

The rearrangement links TRBV29-1 to TRBJ1-2; TRBD1 aligns across 8 bases. Germline-derived CDR1 and CDR2 are SQVTM and ANQGSEA. This CDR3 contains 13 residues. Losses at the gene ends were 7 bases for V and 3 bases for J; bases not matched to a gene: 7. The DNA of the CDR3 is TGCAGCGGACTGGACAGGGTTGACTATGGCTACACCTTC. This codes for CSGLDRVDYGYTF.

Only a few counts were recorded for this clone. Written as DNA, the CDR3 is TGTGCCAGCAGCTTGGTGCAGGACAGGGCTGGAAACACCATATATTTT. The encoded protein is CASSLVQDRAGNTIYF. V usage is TRBV5-5 and J usage is TRBJ1-3; 8 bases are shared with TRBD1. V gave up 0 bases and J gave up 2 bases; unmatched junction bases: 4. This CDR3 has 16 amino acids. Germline V gene lookup returns CDR1 SGHKS and CDR2 YYEKEE (reference sequence).

This sequence joins TRBV6-6 and TRBJ1-5; TRBD1 matches at 8 bases. The CDR3 extends over 12 amino acids. The germline V gene encodes CDR1 MNHNY and CDR2 SVGAGI (reference sequence). V lost 8 bases, J lost 5 bases, and 2 bases stayed unmatched. The CDR3 here is CASGQGDQPQHF. The CDR3 nucleotides are TGTGCCAGCGGACAGGGCGATCAGCCCCAGCATTTT.

V usage is TRBV5-8 and J usage is TRBJ2-1; D may be TRBD2 (7 bases). This CDR3 has 15 amino acids. The V gene lost 0 bases and the J gene lost 10 bases, with 17 bases spanning the gap. Germline V gives CDR1 SGHTS, CDR2 YDEGEE. The CDR3 reads CASSLGGGAMGEQFF. For the CDR3, the DNA is TGTGCCAGCAGCTTGGGTGGGGGGGCGATGGGAGAGCAGTTCTTC. Full variable domain (remainder filled in from reference TRBV5-8 and TRBJ2-1): EAGVTQSPTHLIKTRGQQATLRCSPISGHTSVYWYQQALGLGLQFLLWYDEGEERNRGNFPPRFSGRQFPNYSSELNVNALELEDSALYLCASSLGGGAMGEQFFGPGTRLTVL.

V usage is TRBV28 and J usage is TRBJ2-7, with 10 bases aligning to TRBD2. Germline CDR1 MDHEN, CDR2 SYDVKM. The CDR3 contains 16 residues. The junction had 9 bases not matched to a gene; V was cut back by 2 bases and J by 5 bases. CDR3 region: CASSLVPSGSFNEQYF. In nucleotides, the CDR3 is TGTGCCAGCAGTTTAGTGCCTAGCGGGAGTTTTAACGAGCAGTACTTC.

The CDR3 reads CASTSLAGGPRGESGELFF. DNA for the CDR3: TGTGCCAGCACCTCGCTAGCGGGAGGGCCAAGGGGAGAGTCCGGGGAGCTGTTTTTT. V and J are TRBV7-2 and TRBJ2-2, with TRBD2 matching over 12 bases. From germline, CDR1 is SGHTA and CDR2 FQGNSA. The length of the CDR3 is 19 residues. V shed 7 bases, J shed 6 bases, and the junction held 18 bases outside the gene matches.

This clone was recorded once. This chain connects TRBV10-3 to TRBJ1-1; 7 positions agree with TRBD1. The V gene end was trimmed by 3 bases and the J gene end by 6 bases; junction bases not matched to a gene: 7. The CDR3 length is 14 residues. Germline-derived CDR1 and CDR2 are ENHRY and SYGVKD. The CDR3 sequence: CAISDPGGIAEAFF. The CDR3 DNA sequence: TGTGCCATCAGTGATCCAGGGGGGATCGCTGAAGCTTTCTTT.

The chain is built from TRBV28 and TRBJ2-5, with D tentatively TRBD1 (7 bases). The V gene's germline CDR1 is MDHEN and CDR2 SYDVKM. V was shortened by 5 bases and J by 2 bases, with 18 bases between the two germline ends. The CDR3 has 16 amino acids. Here the CDR3 DNA reads TGTGCCAGCAGTCCAACGACAGGGAGGAAGCAAGAGACCCAGTACTTC. Its translation is CASSPTTGRKQETQYF.

The chain combines TRBV6-6 with TRBJ1-1; 9 nucleotides align to TRBD1. The CDR3 is 14 residues long. The V segment lost 5 bases and the J segment 8 bases; nucleotides outside the gene matches: 9. CDR1 is MNHNY and CDR2 is SVGAGI in the germline V gene (reference sequence). In nucleotides, the CDR3 is TGTGCCAGCAGTACCTTGACAGGGGGTGCAGAAGCTTTCTTT. It encodes CASSTLTGGAEAFF.

J is TRBJ1-2 and V is TRBV19; no definite D call. The germline V and J ends were trimmed by 9 bases and 0 bases, with 11 bases remaining between them. Germline lookup yields CDR1 LNHDA and CDR2 SQIVND (reference sequence). The length of the CDR3 is 13 residues. CDR3 DNA: TGTGCCAGCTCGGTTGAAGCTAACTATGGCTACACCTTC. Protein: CASSVEANYGYTF.

This rearrangement joins TRBV7-2 to TRBJ2-2, with D unresolved. CDR1 is SGHTA, CDR2 FQGNSA, per germline. Trimming cost V 5 bases and J 8 bases, with 9 bases left between them. This CDR3 comprises 12 residues. The CDR3 nucleotides read TGTGCCAGCAGCATCCCATTGGGGGAGCTGTTTTTT. Translating it yields CASSIPLGELFF. The variable domain in full, completed from reference TRBV7-2 and TRBJ2-2, reads GAGVSQSPSNKVTEKGKDVELRCDPISGHTALYWYRQSLGQGLEFLIYFQGNSAPDKSGLPSDRFSAERTGGSVSTLTIQRTQQEDSAVYLCASSIPLGELFFGEGSRLTVL.

V gene TRBV5-1 combines with J gene TRBJ1-1, with TRBD1 identical over 7 bases. The V and J ends lost 4 bases and 0 bases, in that order; junction bases with no gene match: 6. This CDR3 comprises 15 residues. Germline values: CDR1 SGHRS, CDR2 YFSETQ. The DNA of the CDR3 is TGCGCCAGCAGCCTACCGGGACAGTTGAACACTGAAGCTTTCTTT. Protein: CASSLPGQLNTEAFF.

The chain links TRBV5-5 to TRBJ2-3, with a possible D match to TRBD2 (5 bases). This CDR3 contains 17 residues. V shed 0 bases and J shed 4 bases, with 18 bases lying between them. Germline CDR1 reads SGHKS; CDR2 reads YYEKEE (reference sequence). The CDR3 here is CASSLEAGLTRADTQYF. CDR3 sequence (DNA): TGTGCCAGCAGCTTGGAGGCGGGCCTTACTCGAGCAGATACGCAGTATTTT.

J is TRBJ2-3 and V is TRBV6-1; 7 bases fit TRBD2. CDR1 MNHNS and CDR2 SASEGT come from the germline V gene. The CDR3 is 14 residues long. V was pared by 8 bases and J by 0 bases, with 5 bases of the junction left unmatched. The CDR3 coding sequence is TGTGCCAGCTTGCGGGGGACTAGCACAGATACGCAGTATTTT. Translation: CASLRGTSTDTQYF.

This clone has only a few counts. The CDR3 protein is CASSGGQLNTEAFF. CDR3 DNA: TGTGCCAGCAGCGGCGGACAGTTGAACACTGAAGCTTTCTTT. The chain couples TRBV6-5 to TRBJ1-1; TRBD1 might be the D (6 bases). This CDR3 is 14 amino acids long. Trimming stripped 6 bases from V and 0 bases from J, with 11 bases between. The germline CDR1 and CDR2 sequences are MNHEY and SVGAGI.

The rearrangement links TRBV19 to TRBJ2-5; 14 bases fit TRBD2. In germline, CDR1 is LNHDA, CDR2 SQIVND (reference sequence). This CDR3 comprises 15 residues. Trimming removed 5 bases from V and 4 bases from J; junction bases left unmatched: 3. CDR3 region: CASSSGLAGGETQYF. CDR3 bases: TGTGCCAGTAGTTCTGGACTAGCGGGAGGAGAGACCCAGTACTTC.

V gene TRBV7-9 combines with J gene TRBJ1-2; no clear D gene. With 4 bases removed from V and 4 bases from J, the gap between germline ends came to 10 bases. The CDR3 loop spans 13 amino acids. Germline V gene sequence: CDR1 SEHNR, CDR2 FQNEAQ (reference sequence). Here the CDR3 reads CASSSRTLYGYTF. As DNA, the CDR3 is TGTGCCAGCAGCTCCCGGACTCTCTATGGCTACACCTTC.